The clone carrying this T cell receptor beta chain was observed at least ten times. Its antigen is as yet unknown. The CDR3 consists of 14 residues. The V end was cut by 3 bases, the J end by 5 bases, with 13 bases between. This entry is derived from a study of early T cells in non-severe SARS-CoV-2 infection. At the level of the study: The chains were unpaired, and the sequenced material was bulk RNA from unsorted whole blood.

The study's findings and limits: Using VDJdb, the matching emphasized anti-spike CD8 responses while missing private and CD4 specificities.

Unique molecular identifiers tagged individual cDNA molecules. MiXCR was run by TCRdb on the 5' RACE reads, yielding one entry per CDR3 protein. Of about 59,000 distinct CDR3 sequences listed, around 13% are singletons. The source of this sequence is an adult who was a healthcare worker with PCR-confirmed SARS-CoV-2 infection or an uninfected control (not recorded which). Material: whole blood, obtained at baseline. V usage is TRBV12-3 or TRBV12-4 and J usage is TRBJ1-1; TRBD1 might be the D (5 bases). In nucleotides, the CDR3 is TGTGCCAGCAGTTTCTCTGACAGTAGGACTGAAGCTTTCTTT. It encodes CASSFSDSRTEAFF.